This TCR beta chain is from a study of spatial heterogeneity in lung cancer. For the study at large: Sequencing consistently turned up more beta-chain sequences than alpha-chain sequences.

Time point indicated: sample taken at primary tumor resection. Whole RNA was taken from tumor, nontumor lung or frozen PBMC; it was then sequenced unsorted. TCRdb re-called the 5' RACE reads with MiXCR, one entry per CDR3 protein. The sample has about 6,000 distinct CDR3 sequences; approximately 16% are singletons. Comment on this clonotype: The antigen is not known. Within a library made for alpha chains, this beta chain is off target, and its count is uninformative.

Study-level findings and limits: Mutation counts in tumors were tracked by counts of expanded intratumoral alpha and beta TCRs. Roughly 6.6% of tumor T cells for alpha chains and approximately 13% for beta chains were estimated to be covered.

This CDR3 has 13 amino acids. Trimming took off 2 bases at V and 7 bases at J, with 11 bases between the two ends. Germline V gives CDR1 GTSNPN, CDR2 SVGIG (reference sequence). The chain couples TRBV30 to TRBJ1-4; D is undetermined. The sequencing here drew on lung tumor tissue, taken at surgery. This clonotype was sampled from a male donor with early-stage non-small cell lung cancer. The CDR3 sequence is CAWSLGRVEKLFF. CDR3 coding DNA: TGTGCCTGGAGTTTGGGGAGGGTTGAAAAACTGTTTTTT.